Listed below are T cell receptor beta chains from one sample, sequenced in a study of healthy donors' naive CD4 and CD8 T cells. TCRdb analysed the reads with MiXCR anew, one entry per CDR3 protein. The data show 200,000 or so distinct CDR3 sequences, around 70% seen once. Source material: naive CD4+ and CD8+ T cells sorted from blood, pooled from several donors. These receptors all stem from a pool of human donors in good health; the sample pools cells from several healthy donors. CDR3s include the opening cysteine and the closing phenylalanine or tryptophan. Fields, in order: D gene, V gene, J gene, CDR3 length, clone size, CDR3 DNA, CDR3 protein. A D gene is named only where the DNA matches it firmly. Rows give clone size only sometimes, using once, few, many, or a class for an expanded clone.

d_gene: NA
v_gene: TRBV29-1
j_gene: TRBJ2-3
len: 10
abundance: few
CDR3nt: TGCAGCACAGCCACAGATACGCAGTATTTT
CDR3aa: CSTATDTQYF

d_gene: TRBD1
v_gene: TRBV4-3
j_gene: TRBJ2-2
len: 19
abundance: NA
CDR3nt: TGCGCCAGCAGCCACGCTCCAGGACAGGGGGTGAGGGACACCGGGGAGCTGTTTTTT
CDR3aa: CASSHAPGQGVRDTGELFF

d_gene: TRBD1
v_gene: TRBV27
j_gene: TRBJ2-7
len: 12
abundance: NA
CDR3nt: TGTGCCAGTTCGGACAGGGCGTACGAGCAGTACTTC
CDR3aa: CASSDRAYEQYF

d_gene: NA
v_gene: TRBV29-1
j_gene: TRBJ2-7
len: 12
abundance: NA
CDR3nt: TGCAGCGTTGAACAGGCGAATTACGAGCAGTACTTC
CDR3aa: CSVEQANYEQYF

d_gene: NA
v_gene: TRBV11-2
j_gene: TRBJ2-1
len: 14
abundance: NA
CDR3nt: TGTGCCAGCAGCGTCGCGGGTGGTTACAATGAGCAGTTCTTC
CDR3aa: CASSVAGGYNEQFF

d_gene: NA
v_gene: TRBV29-1
j_gene: TRBJ2-1
len: 14
abundance: NA
CDR3nt: TGCAGCGGCGGGGCGAGAGGGATTTGGAATGAGCAGTTCTTC
CDR3aa: CSGGARGIWNEQFF

d_gene: TRBD1
v_gene: TRBV19
j_gene: TRBJ2-6
len: 15
abundance: few
CDR3nt: TGTGCCAGTACCTACGGGACAGCTGGGGCCAACGTCCTGACTTTC
CDR3aa: CASTYGTAGANVLTF

d_gene: NA
v_gene: TRBV6-5
j_gene: TRBJ1-2
len: 14
abundance: NA
CDR3nt: TGTGCCAGCAGTTACGAGGGGGAAAACTATGGCTACACCTTC
CDR3aa: CASSYEGENYGYTF

d_gene: NA
v_gene: TRBV15
j_gene: TRBJ1-2
len: 14
abundance: NA
CDR3nt: TGTGCCACCAGCAGAGATCAGGTGGGCTATGGCTACACCTTC
CDR3aa: CATSRDQVGYGYTF

d_gene: NA
v_gene: TRBV14
j_gene: TRBJ2-1
len: 14
abundance: NA
CDR3nt: TGTGCCAGCAGCCACCGGGACCGCTACAATGAGCAGTTCTTC
CDR3aa: CASSHRDRYNEQFF

d_gene: TRBD2
v_gene: TRBV30
j_gene: TRBJ2-7
len: 15
abundance: NA
CDR3nt: TGTGCCTGGGGACAACGGGGACTAGAAGATCTTGAGCAGTACTTC
CDR3aa: CAWGQRGLEDLEQYF

d_gene: NA
v_gene: TRBV6-5
j_gene: TRBJ2-4
len: 15
abundance: NA
CDR3nt: TGTGCCAGCAGTTACTCGCAGCTTGCCAAAAACATTCAGTACTTC
CDR3aa: CASSYSQLAKNIQYF

d_gene: TRBD1
v_gene: TRBV6-2/TRBV6-3
j_gene: TRBJ2-7
len: 15
abundance: NA
CDR3nt: TGTGCCAGCAGCCGCCCTCCGGGACAGGGCCACGAGCAGTACTTC
CDR3aa: CASSRPPGQGHEQYF

d_gene: TRBD2
v_gene: TRBV29-1
j_gene: TRBJ2-5
len: 19
abundance: NA
CDR3nt: TGCAGCGTTGTGGGACCCCCATCCCCGGGACTAGCGGGAGAAGAGACCCAGTACTTC
CDR3aa: CSVVGPPSPGLAGEETQYF

d_gene: NA
v_gene: TRBV6-5
j_gene: TRBJ2-7
len: 13
abundance: few
CDR3nt: TGTGCCAGCAGTTATCAACTCGGTTACGAGCAGTACTTC
CDR3aa: CASSYQLGYEQYF

d_gene: NA
v_gene: TRBV5-1
j_gene: TRBJ1-2
len: 11
abundance: NA
CDR3nt: TGCGCCAGCAGGCAGGAGGGGGGCTACACCTTC
CDR3aa: CASRQEGGYTF

d_gene: NA
v_gene: TRBV29-1
j_gene: TRBJ1-3
len: 15
abundance: NA
CDR3nt: TGCAGCGTGGCCAGGAGCGGGCAGTCTGGAAACACCATATATTTT
CDR3aa: CSVARSGQSGNTIYF

d_gene: NA
v_gene: TRBV19
j_gene: TRBJ2-7
len: 14
abundance: NA
CDR3nt: TGTGCCAGTAGTATATCTGGGAGCTCCTACGAGCAGTACTTC
CDR3aa: CASSISGSSYEQYF

d_gene: NA
v_gene: TRBV29-1
j_gene: TRBJ1-2
len: 14
abundance: NA
CDR3nt: TGCAGCGTTGAAGGTGGAGAGAACTTCTATGGCTACACCTTC
CDR3aa: CSVEGGENFYGYTF

d_gene: TRBD2
v_gene: TRBV19
j_gene: TRBJ2-2
len: 15
abundance: NA
CDR3nt: TGTGCCAGTAGATCCGGGACTAGCGCCACCGGGGAGCTGTTTTTT
CDR3aa: CASRSGTSATGELFF

d_gene: NA
v_gene: TRBV29-1
j_gene: TRBJ1-5
len: 13
abundance: few
CDR3nt: TGCAGCGTTGTAAACGGGCAAGGACAGCCCCAGCATTTT
CDR3aa: CSVVNGQGQPQHF

d_gene: TRBD2
v_gene: TRBV29-1
j_gene: TRBJ2-1
len: 16
abundance: few
CDR3nt: TGCAGCGTTGTTGGACTAGCGGGAGCGTCCTACAATGAGCAGTTCTTC
CDR3aa: CSVVGLAGASYNEQFF

d_gene: TRBD1
v_gene: TRBV29-1
j_gene: TRBJ2-7
len: 15
abundance: NA
CDR3nt: TGCAGCGTGGAAGTCATCGGACAGGGCGTTAACGAGCAGTACTTC
CDR3aa: CSVEVIGQGVNEQYF

d_gene: NA
v_gene: TRBV11-2
j_gene: TRBJ2-5
len: 14
abundance: few
CDR3nt: TGTGCCAGCAGCTTAGGACAGATCCAAGAGACCCAGTACTTC
CDR3aa: CASSLGQIQETQYF

d_gene: NA
v_gene: TRBV10-3
j_gene: TRBJ2-7
len: 15
abundance: NA
CDR3nt: TGTGCCATCAGTGAGTCGTACGGAGGCTCCTACGAGCAGTACTTC
CDR3aa: CAISESYGGSYEQYF

d_gene: NA
v_gene: TRBV20-1
j_gene: TRBJ1-6
len: 14
abundance: NA
CDR3nt: TGCAGTGCCCAAAGGGGGGCCAATAATTCACCCCTCCACTTT
CDR3aa: CSAQRGANNSPLHF

d_gene: NA
v_gene: TRBV30
j_gene: TRBJ2-7
len: 14
abundance: NA
CDR3nt: TGTGCCTGGAGTGTACTGTCAGGGGCATACGAGCAGTACTTC
CDR3aa: CAWSVLSGAYEQYF

d_gene: TRBD1
v_gene: TRBV29-1
j_gene: TRBJ2-7
len: 13
abundance: NA
CDR3nt: TGCAGCGTTCAAGGACAGGGTTCCTACGAGCAGTACTTC
CDR3aa: CSVQGQGSYEQYF

d_gene: NA
v_gene: TRBV30
j_gene: TRBJ1-1
len: 13
abundance: NA
CDR3nt: TGTGCCTGGAGTCTAGCACCGAACACTGAAGCTTTCTTT
CDR3aa: CAWSLAPNTEAFF

d_gene: NA
v_gene: TRBV6-5
j_gene: TRBJ2-3
len: 15
abundance: NA
CDR3nt: TGTGCCAGCAGCTGGGACTTATCTAGCACAGATACGCAGTATTTT
CDR3aa: CASSWDLSSTDTQYF

d_gene: TRBD2
v_gene: TRBV19
j_gene: TRBJ2-3
len: 18
abundance: once
CDR3nt: TGTGCCAGTAATTCACCACTACTAGCGGGAGGAAGCACAGATACGCAGTATTTT
CDR3aa: CASNSPLLAGGSTDTQYF

d_gene: NA
v_gene: TRBV5-1
j_gene: TRBJ1-3
len: 16
abundance: NA
CDR3nt: TGCGCCAGCAGCTCCTGGACGGGCAGCTCTGGAAACACCATATATTTT
CDR3aa: CASSSWTGSSGNTIYF

d_gene: NA
v_gene: TRBV4-1
j_gene: TRBJ1-5
len: 18
abundance: NA
CDR3nt: TGCGCCAGCAGCCAAGATTGGATTGGGGAGTTAAGCAATCAGCCCCAGCATTTT
CDR3aa: CASSQDWIGELSNQPQHF

d_gene: NA
v_gene: TRBV5-6
j_gene: TRBJ1-1
len: 14
abundance: NA
CDR3nt: TGTGCCAGCAGCCGGCAGAAGCGATTCACTGAAACTTTCTTT
CDR3aa: CASSRQKRFTETFF